One sample yielded the 8 T cell receptor beta chains listed below, sequenced in a study of molecular identifiers for immune sequencing clone quantification (dated by TCRdb to 2016 to 2019). The library was produced with PCR. Sequencing used a NextSeq 500. The raw public reads went through TCRdb reprocessing: fastp at Q25, MiXCR clone calling, in-frame beta chains kept. Each entry merges the rows of one CDR3 protein and shows their most common DNA and genes. Across this sample there are over 85,000 distinct CDR3 sequences, with around 30% seen only once. Roughly 9.3% of the sample comes from the top ten. Sequencing was carried out using naive CD8+ T cells from blood, with Jurkat cell RNA spiked in. In light of the paper, this sample's cell subset or site label describes: FACS-sorted CD8+CD4-CCR7+CD45RA+ naive T cells. The receptors stem from a human donor in good health. Some libraries in this study had Jurkat cell RNA spiked in.

This clonotype appeared a few times. V gene TRBV11-2 combines with J gene TRBJ2-3; 7 bases line up with TRBD1. J lost 1 base, V lost 4 bases, and 11 bases had no gene match. The CDR3 runs 17 residues. The V gene's germline CDR1 is SGHAT and CDR2 FQNNGV. This CDR3 reads CASSSQGPTRGTDTQYF. The DNA of the CDR3 is TGTGCCAGCAGCTCACAGGGGCCAACGAGGGGCACAGATACGCAGTATTTT.

The chain couples TRBV11-2 to TRBJ2-3; 12 bases are shared with TRBD2. This CDR3 comprises 18 residues. V was clipped by 5 bases and J by 1 base; unmatched bases: 10. Per the germline V gene, CDR1 is SGHAT and CDR2 is FQNNGV. The CDR3 reads CASSPRLAGVIRTDTQYF. The CDR3 region has the DNA TGTGCCAGCAGCCCACGACTAGCGGGAGTAATACGCACAGATACGCAGTATTTT.

The chain carries TRBV27 and TRBJ1-2; no clear D gene. The CDR3 runs to 14 residues. V dropped 2 bases and J dropped 0 bases, with 7 bases sitting between them. CDR1 is MNHEY and CDR2 is SMNVEV in the germline V gene (reference sequence). This CDR3 is CASSLSGANYGYTF. In DNA form, the CDR3 reads TGTGCCAGCAGTTTAAGTGGGGCTAACTATGGCTACACCTTC.

To note about this clonotype: The missing conserved phenylalanine or tryptophan at the end of this CDR3 makes a read error likely. The rearrangement joins TRBV11-2 to TRBJ1-6; the D is unclear. This CDR3 is 12 amino acids long. V lost 1 base, J lost 7 bases, and 2 bases lay in between. Per germline, CDR1 SGHAT and CDR2 FQNNGV. CDR3 region: CASSLGNSPLHI. In DNA form, the CDR3 reads TGTGCCAGCAGCTTAGGAAATTCACCCCTCCACATT.

A few counts support this clonotype. The J gene is TRBJ2-1, the V gene TRBV10-2; D unresolved. V lost 7 bases and J lost 9, with 16 bases in between. The CDR3 is 13 amino acids. Germline V lookup: CDR1 WSHSY, CDR2 SAAADI. The CDR3 region has the DNA TGCGCCAGCATGGGAATTAGGCGGCCTGAGCAGTTCTTC. Its translation is CASMGIRRPEQFF.

This clonotype occurred a few times. The V call is TRBV25-1, the J call TRBJ2-3; 7 nucleotides align to TRBD1. After removal of 5 bases from V and 1 base from J, the junction contained 6 bases not matched to a gene. The CDR3 is made up of 15 amino acids. The germline V gene encodes CDR1 MGHDK and CDR2 SYGVNS. Here the CDR3 reads CASSPIGQGTDTQYF. The CDR3 nucleotides read TGTGCCAGCAGTCCTATAGGACAGGGCACAGATACGCAGTATTTT.

This clonotype was recorded many times. The V and J genes are TRBV25-1 and TRBJ1-1; D uncertain. CDR1 MGHDK and CDR2 SYGVNS come from the germline V gene. The V gene lost 5 bases and the J gene lost 7 bases, with 8 bases spanning the gap. The CDR3 has 11 residues. The CDR3 sequence is CASSQGYEAFF. CDR3 nucleotides: TGTGCCAGCAGTCAAGGGTATGAAGCTTTCTTT.

The chain has TRBV14 and TRBJ2-7, with D perhaps matching TRBD1 (5 bases). Trimming took 4 bases from V and 4 from J, leaving 11 bases between them. The CDR3 totals 13 residues. The germline gives CDR1 SGHDN, CDR2 FVKESK. The CDR3 region has the DNA TGTGCCAGCAGCCGGTCAGGGCCATACGAGCAGTACTTC. It specifies CASSRSGPYEQYF.